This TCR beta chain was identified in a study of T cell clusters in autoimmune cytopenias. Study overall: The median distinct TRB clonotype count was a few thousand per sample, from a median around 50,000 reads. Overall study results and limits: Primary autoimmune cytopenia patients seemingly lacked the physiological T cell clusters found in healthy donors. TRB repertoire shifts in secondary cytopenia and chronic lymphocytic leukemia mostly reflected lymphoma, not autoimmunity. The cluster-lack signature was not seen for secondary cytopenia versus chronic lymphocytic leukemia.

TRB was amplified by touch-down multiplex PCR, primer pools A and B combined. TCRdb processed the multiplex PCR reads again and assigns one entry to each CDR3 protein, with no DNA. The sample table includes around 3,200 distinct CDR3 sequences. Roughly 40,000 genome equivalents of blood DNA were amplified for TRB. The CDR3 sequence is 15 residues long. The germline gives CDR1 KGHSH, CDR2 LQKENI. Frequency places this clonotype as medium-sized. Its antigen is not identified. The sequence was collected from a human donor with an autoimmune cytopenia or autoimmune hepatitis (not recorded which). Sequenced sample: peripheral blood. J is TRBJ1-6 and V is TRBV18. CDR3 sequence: CASSPLGLNNSPLHF. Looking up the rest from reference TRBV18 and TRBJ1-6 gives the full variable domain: NAGVMQNPRHLVRRRGQEARLRCSPMKGHSHVYWYRQLPEEGLKFMVYLQKENIIDESGMPKERFSAEFPKEGPSILRIQQVVRGDSAAYFCASSPLGLNNSPLHFGNGTRLTVT.